This T cell receptor (beta chain) was recovered during a study of cytomegalovirus exposure and HLA in healthy donors. Study conclusions and caveats: CMV antigen specificity was confirmed in vitro for a few CMV-associated chains. Listed as cytomegalovirus-associated were 150 or so TCR beta chains.

The assay was immunoSEQ multiplex PCR, and TCRdb's table has in-frame clones only and misses some. Altogether fewer than 400,000 clones are present, approximately 91% being singletons, with the ten largest covering over 0.9%. The germline V gene has CDR1 SGDLS and CDR2 YYNGEE. V shed 1 base and J shed 2 bases, with 4 bases lying between them. The CDR3 is 13 amino acids. About this clone itself: Antigen specificity is unknown.

This chain links TRBV9 with TRBJ1-5; D unclear. Material: PBMCs. This clonotype originated in a man aged 30-40 years in good health and CMV-seronegative. The CDR3 region has the DNA TGTGCCAGCAGCGTATCCGGCAATCAGCCCCAGCATTTT. Amino acids: CASSVSGNQPQHF. The variable domain in full, with the rest retrieved from reference TRBV9 and TRBJ1-5, is DSGVTQTPKHLITATGQRVTLRCSPRSGDLSVYWYQQSLDQGLQFLIQYYNGEERAKGNILERFSAQQFPDLHSELNLSSLELGDSALYFCASSVSGNQPQHFGDGTRLSIL.